A selection of T cell receptor beta chains follows, all from one sample in a study of control samples from healthy donors and cancer patients. Repertoires were generated with immunoSEQ multiplex PCR, while TCRdb's copy carries only in-frame clones and drops some. The sample contains fewer than 200,000 clones, just over 90% of which appear only once. Sequences were obtained from blood. These receptor sequences come from a man aged 25-45 years in good health. Each CDR3 is given with its conserved first and last residue. Each record gives: clone size, V gene, J gene, D gene, CDR3 DNA, CDR3 protein. A D gene is named only where the DNA matches it firmly. Clone size appears in some rows only: once, few, many, or a class for an expanded clone.

clone_size: NA; v_call: TRBV7-9; j_call: TRBJ2-1; d_call: NA; cdr3_nt: TGTGCCAGCAGCGCTAACCGGGACTCAATTGGGAATGAGCAGTTCTTC; cdr3_aa: CASSANRDSIGNEQFF
clone_size: NA; v_call: TRBV6-2/TRBV6-3; j_call: TRBJ2-3; d_call: NA; cdr3_nt: TGTGCCAGCAGTTGGACCCCTACCCCGGCAGATACGCAGTATTTT; cdr3_aa: CASSWTPTPADTQYF
clone_size: NA; v_call: TRBV7-2; j_call: TRBJ2-3; d_call: NA; cdr3_nt: TGTGCCAGCAGCTTAGGGGCGGCTAGTGGTACGCAGTATTTT; cdr3_aa: CASSLGAASGTQYF
clone_size: NA; v_call: TRBV5-4; j_call: TRBJ2-1; d_call: TRBD1; cdr3_nt: TGTGCCAGCAGCTTGGCAGGGGGCAATGAGCAGTTCTTC; cdr3_aa: CASSLAGGNEQFF
clone_size: NA; v_call: TRBV18; j_call: TRBJ2-2; d_call: TRBD1; cdr3_nt: TGTGCCAGCTCACCAAGGTCCCGGACAGGGGACACCGGGGAGCTGTTTTTT; cdr3_aa: CASSPRSRTGDTGELFF
clone_size: NA; v_call: TRBV5-5; j_call: TRBJ2-6; d_call: NA; cdr3_nt: TGTGCCAGCAGCTTGCGGGGTAGAATCGGCTCTGGGGCCAACGTCCTGACTTTC; cdr3_aa: CASSLRGRIGSGANVLTF
clone_size: NA; v_call: TRBV7-9; j_call: TRBJ2-1; d_call: NA; cdr3_nt: TGTGCCAGCAGCTTTAGAGGATTCAAATACAATGAGCAGTTCTTC; cdr3_aa: CASSFRGFKYNEQFF
clone_size: NA; v_call: TRBV2; j_call: TRBJ1-6; d_call: NA; cdr3_nt: TGTGCCAGCACTGGGAATTCACCCCTCCACTTT; cdr3_aa: CASTGNSPLHF
clone_size: NA; v_call: TRBV2; j_call: TRBJ1-4; d_call: TRBD1; cdr3_nt: TGTGCCAGCCGTAGATGGACAGGGGGCCTAGAAAAACTGTTTTTT; cdr3_aa: CASRRWTGGLEKLFF
clone_size: NA; v_call: TRBV19; j_call: TRBJ1-5; d_call: TRBD1; cdr3_nt: TGTGCCAGCACCCCGGACAGGGGCAATCAGCCCCAGCATTTT; cdr3_aa: CASTPDRGNQPQHF
clone_size: NA; v_call: TRBV20-1; j_call: TRBJ2-3; d_call: TRBD2; cdr3_nt: TGCAGTGCTAGTATTATAAGTGGGAAAACTAGCGCTACAGATACGCAGTATTTT; cdr3_aa: CSASIISGKTSATDTQYF
clone_size: NA; v_call: TRBV12-5; j_call: TRBJ2-1; d_call: NA; cdr3_nt: TGTGCTAGTGTCGTGGGAAGCGGCATTCCTGAGCAGTTCTTC; cdr3_aa: CASVVGSGIPEQFF
clone_size: NA; v_call: TRBV27; j_call: TRBJ2-1; d_call: NA; cdr3_nt: TGTGCCAGCAGTTTTGGTTACAATGAGCAGTTCTTC; cdr3_aa: CASSFGYNEQFF
clone_size: NA; v_call: TRBV27; j_call: TRBJ1-2; d_call: TRBD1; cdr3_nt: TGTGCCAGCAGTTTTCGGCAGGGGGATGGCTACACCTTC; cdr3_aa: CASSFRQGDGYTF
clone_size: NA; v_call: TRBV19; j_call: TRBJ2-4; d_call: TRBD1; cdr3_nt: TGTGCCAGTAGTCCAGAGACAGGGTTGCTAGCCAAAAACATTCAGTACTTC; cdr3_aa: CASSPETGLLAKNIQYF
clone_size: NA; v_call: TRBV12-2; j_call: TRBJ1-1; d_call: NA; cdr3_nt: TGTGCAAGTCGCTTAGATCCAGGGGCCAAGAACACTGAAGCTTTCTTT; cdr3_aa: CASRLDPGAKNTEAFF
clone_size: NA; v_call: TRBV5-5; j_call: TRBJ1-3; d_call: NA; cdr3_nt: TGTGCCAGCAGCTTGCACATAATTTCCTCTGGAAACACCATATATTTT; cdr3_aa: CASSLHIISSGNTIYF
clone_size: few; v_call: TRBV10-3; j_call: TRBJ2-7; d_call: NA; cdr3_nt: TGTGCCACGGGGGACGGGTACTCCTACGAGCAGTACTTC; cdr3_aa: CATGDGYSYEQYF
clone_size: NA; v_call: TRBV27; j_call: TRBJ2-2; d_call: NA; cdr3_nt: TGTGCCAGCAGTGTAACGAACACCGGGGAGCTGTTTTTT; cdr3_aa: CASSVTNTGELFF
clone_size: NA; v_call: TRBV4-1; j_call: TRBJ1-2; d_call: TRBD1; cdr3_nt: TGCGCCAGCAGCCAAGATCGGGACAGCGACCTAGCTAACTATGGCTACACCTTC; cdr3_aa: CASSQDRDSDLANYGYTF
clone_size: NA; v_call: TRBV19; j_call: TRBJ2-5; d_call: NA; cdr3_nt: TGTGCCAGTAGTATGGGTGGGGGGGCTTATATAGAGACCCAGTACTTC; cdr3_aa: CASSMGGGAYIETQYF
clone_size: NA; v_call: TRBV4-1; j_call: TRBJ1-1; d_call: TRBD1; cdr3_nt: TGCGCCAGCAGCCAAGGGGCAGGGGGACGGGACACTGAAGCTTTCTTT; cdr3_aa: CASSQGAGGRDTEAFF
clone_size: once; v_call: TRBV5-4; j_call: TRBJ1-2; d_call: NA; cdr3_nt: TGTGCCAGCAGCTTGGACTCGGGGGGAGGCTACACCTTC; cdr3_aa: CASSLDSGGGYTF
clone_size: NA; v_call: TRBV28; j_call: TRBJ2-7; d_call: TRBD1; cdr3_nt: TGTGCCAGCAGTCCGGGACAGCCGCCCTACGAGCAGTACTTC; cdr3_aa: CASSPGQPPYEQYF
clone_size: NA; v_call: TRBV5-6; j_call: TRBJ1-5; d_call: TRBD1; cdr3_nt: TGTGCCAGCAGCATCCAGATACAGGGGAATCGTCAGCCCCAGCATTTT; cdr3_aa: CASSIQIQGNRQPQHF
clone_size: NA; v_call: TRBV11-2; j_call: TRBJ2-6; d_call: TRBD1; cdr3_nt: TGTGCCAGCAGCCCGGACAGGGTTGGGGCCAACGTCCTGACTTTC; cdr3_aa: CASSPDRVGANVLTF
clone_size: once; v_call: TRBV29-1; j_call: TRBJ2-3; d_call: NA; cdr3_nt: TGCAGTGCATCGCATATAGAGGGACTGAGCACAGATACGCAGTATTTT; cdr3_aa: CSASHIEGLSTDTQYF
clone_size: NA; v_call: TRBV24-1; j_call: TRBJ2-3; d_call: NA; cdr3_nt: TGTGCCACCAGTGTCGGATCGTCAGATACGCAGTATTTT; cdr3_aa: CATSVGSSDTQYF
clone_size: NA; v_call: TRBV7-2; j_call: TRBJ1-5; d_call: NA; cdr3_nt: TGTGCCAGCAGCTTAGTTTCTGGGGTGAGGGATCAGCCCCAGCATTTT; cdr3_aa: CASSLVSGVRDQPQHF
clone_size: NA; v_call: TRBV7-2; j_call: TRBJ1-5; d_call: TRBD1; cdr3_nt: TGTGCCAGCAGCTTAAACAGGGGCTACAATCAGCCCCAGCATTTT; cdr3_aa: CASSLNRGYNQPQHF
clone_size: NA; v_call: TRBV2; j_call: TRBJ1-5; d_call: NA; cdr3_nt: TGTGCCAGCAGTGAAAGCGGGTTCAGGAATCAGCCCCAGCATTTT; cdr3_aa: CASSESGFRNQPQHF
clone_size: NA; v_call: TRBV5-1; j_call: TRBJ2-3; d_call: TRBD2; cdr3_nt: TGCGCCAGCACGCAGACTAGCGGGAACACAGATACGCAGTATTTT; cdr3_aa: CASTQTSGNTDTQYF
clone_size: NA; v_call: TRBV27; j_call: TRBJ2-7; d_call: NA; cdr3_nt: TGTGCCAGCAGTTTATTACCTACCTCCTACGAGCAGTACTTC; cdr3_aa: CASSLLPTSYEQYF
clone_size: NA; v_call: TRBV7-9; j_call: TRBJ2-2; d_call: NA; cdr3_nt: TGTGCAGTCGGGACACCGAACACCGGGGAGCTGTTTTTT; cdr3_aa: CAVGTPNTGELFF
clone_size: NA; v_call: TRBV7-9; j_call: TRBJ1-1; d_call: NA; cdr3_nt: TGTGCCAGCAGCTTACTTCAGAACACTGAAGCTTTCTTT; cdr3_aa: CASSLLQNTEAFF
clone_size: NA; v_call: TRBV19; j_call: TRBJ2-2; d_call: NA; cdr3_nt: TGTGCCAGTATTTCGTTCGGGGGCGGCGGGGAGCTGTTTTTT; cdr3_aa: CASISFGGGGELFF
clone_size: NA; v_call: TRBV11-2; j_call: TRBJ2-1; d_call: TRBD2; cdr3_nt: TGTGCCAGCAGATCTCTAGCGGCCTCCACTGTAAGTGAGCAGTTCTTC; cdr3_aa: CASRSLAASTVSEQFF
clone_size: NA; v_call: TRBV19; j_call: TRBJ2-6; d_call: TRBD2; cdr3_nt: TGTGCCAGTAGTACCCTCGGACTAGCGAAAAGCTCTGGGGCCAACGTCCTGACTTTC; cdr3_aa: CASSTLGLAKSSGANVLTF
clone_size: once; v_call: TRBV6-6; j_call: TRBJ2-5; d_call: TRBD1; cdr3_nt: TGTGCCAGCAGGCCCGGGACAGCCATGCGAGAGACCCAGTACTTC; cdr3_aa: CASRPGTAMRETQYF
clone_size: NA; v_call: TRBV12-3/TRBV12-4; j_call: TRBJ1-1; d_call: NA; cdr3_nt: TGTGCCAGCAGTGACGTAGGGAACACTGAAGCTTTCTTT; cdr3_aa: CASSDVGNTEAFF
clone_size: NA; v_call: TRBV6-5; j_call: TRBJ2-2; d_call: TRBD1; cdr3_nt: TGTGCCAGCAGTCCCGGGACAGGGATCACCGGGGAGCTGTTTTTT; cdr3_aa: CASSPGTGITGELFF
clone_size: NA; v_call: TRBV11-2; j_call: TRBJ2-1; d_call: NA; cdr3_nt: TGTGCCAGCAGCTTAAGGCGGTTTGAGCAGTTCTTC; cdr3_aa: CASSLRRFEQFF
clone_size: NA; v_call: TRBV15; j_call: TRBJ2-5; d_call: NA; cdr3_nt: TGTGCCACCAGCAGAGAACTACAAGAGACCCAGTACTTC; cdr3_aa: CATSRELQETQYF
clone_size: NA; v_call: TRBV7-8; j_call: TRBJ2-7; d_call: TRBD1; cdr3_nt: TGTGCCAGCAGCTTAAGTGGGGACAGCTTCTACGAGCAGTACTTC; cdr3_aa: CASSLSGDSFYEQYF
clone_size: once; v_call: TRBV2; j_call: TRBJ1-1; d_call: TRBD1; cdr3_nt: TGTGCCAGCAGCGCCGGGACAGGGGGTCAGGACACTGAAGCTTTCTTT; cdr3_aa: CASSAGTGGQDTEAFF
clone_size: NA; v_call: TRBV3-1/TRBV3-2; j_call: TRBJ1-2; d_call: NA; cdr3_nt: TGTGCCAGCAGAGAAGACAGGTCTTACTATGGCTACACCTTC; cdr3_aa: CASREDRSYYGYTF
clone_size: NA; v_call: TRBV12-5; j_call: TRBJ2-3; d_call: NA; cdr3_nt: TGTGCTAGTGGCCGTACAGGGACAGATACGCAGTATTTT; cdr3_aa: CASGRTGTDTQYF
clone_size: NA; v_call: TRBV29-1; j_call: TRBJ1-1; d_call: NA; cdr3_nt: TGCAGCGTATGGGATAGGAACACTGAAGCTTTCTTT; cdr3_aa: CSVWDRNTEAFF
clone_size: NA; v_call: TRBV12-3/TRBV12-4; j_call: TRBJ1-1; d_call: NA; cdr3_nt: TGTGCCAGCACGGTGCAGTTGAACACTGAAGCTTTCTTT; cdr3_aa: CASTVQLNTEAFF
clone_size: NA; v_call: TRBV28; j_call: TRBJ1-2; d_call: TRBD1; cdr3_nt: TGTGCCAGCAGTTGGACAGGAAATGGCTACACCTTC; cdr3_aa: CASSWTGNGYTF
clone_size: NA; v_call: TRBV2; j_call: TRBJ1-2; d_call: NA; cdr3_nt: TGTGCCAGCAGTGACGCCGACAGCTACTATGGCTACACCTTC; cdr3_aa: CASSDADSYYGYTF
clone_size: NA; v_call: TRBV19; j_call: TRBJ2-7; d_call: TRBD2; cdr3_nt: TGTGCCAGTAGACTAGCGCCAGCGGGCGAGCAGTACTTC; cdr3_aa: CASRLAPAGEQYF
clone_size: NA; v_call: TRBV5-4; j_call: TRBJ2-7; d_call: NA; cdr3_nt: TGTGCCAGCAGCCCAAAAACTGCTACCCACGAGCAGTACTTC; cdr3_aa: CASSPKTATHEQYF
clone_size: once; v_call: TRBV4-3; j_call: TRBJ2-4; d_call: NA; cdr3_nt: TGCGCCAGCAACATGGTGGGCGAAAACATTCAGTACTTC; cdr3_aa: CASNMVGENIQYF
clone_size: NA; v_call: TRBV2; j_call: TRBJ2-1; d_call: TRBD2; cdr3_nt: TGTGCCAGCAGTGAGCGGAGCGGGGGATTGACGGAGCAGTTCTTC; cdr3_aa: CASSERSGGLTEQFF
clone_size: NA; v_call: TRBV7-8; j_call: TRBJ1-2; d_call: TRBD1; cdr3_nt: TGTGCCAGCAGCGCCCGGGACAGTAGCAACTATGGCTACACCTTC; cdr3_aa: CASSARDSSNYGYTF
clone_size: NA; v_call: TRBV19; j_call: TRBJ2-7; d_call: TRBD1; cdr3_nt: TGTGCCAGTAGTCTTTCACAGGGGGGCGACGAGCAGTACTTC; cdr3_aa: CASSLSQGGDEQYF